Listed below are T cell receptor beta chains from one sample, sequenced in a study of identical twins. TCRdb re-derived calls from the 5' RACE reads in MiXCR, one entry per CDR3 protein. The repertoire holds fewer than 550,000 distinct CDR3 sequences, with 15% as singletons. The same data also contributed to another study, on yellow fever vaccine responses in identical twins.

Specimen: CD4+ T cells sorted from blood. The receptors were gathered from a woman between 18 and 30 years old in good health. Both conserved end residues are part of each CDR3. The D gene is left open where the match is weak. Expanded clones are given a class, and other clones once, few, many or no size at all.

d_call j_call clone_size v_call cdr3_aa cdr3_nt
NA TRBJ2-5 NA TRBV6-5 CASSYSTVRETQYF TGTGCCAGCAGTTACTCGACGGTGCGGGAGACCCAGTACTTC
NA TRBJ2-7 NA TRBV7-9 CASSLRGLSYEQYF TGTGCCAGCAGCTTAAGGGGGTTGAGCTACGAGCAGTACTTC
NA TRBJ2-1 NA TRBV15 CATSRDYSDNNEQFF TGTGCCACCAGCAGAGATTACAGCGACAACAATGAGCAGTTCTTC
NA TRBJ1-4 NA TRBV4-2 CASSSRMGTEKLFF TGTGCCAGCAGCTCCCGGATGGGAACTGAAAAACTGTTTTTT
NA TRBJ1-5 NA TRBV12-3/TRBV12-4 CASSLVGLDQPQHF TGTGCCAGCAGTTTAGTGGGGCTCGATCAGCCCCAGCATTTT
NA TRBJ2-1 NA TRBV6-1 CASTKGGRVNEQFF TGTGCCAGCACGAAGGGGGGTCGGGTTAATGAGCAGTTCTTC
NA TRBJ2-1 few TRBV7-9 CASSWIGRLPEQFF TGTGCCAGCAGCTGGATTGGACGACTACCTGAGCAGTTCTTC
NA TRBJ2-7 NA TRBV28 CASRPSSQGFYEQYF TGTGCCAGCAGGCCCTCTTCACAGGGATTCTACGAGCAGTACTTC
NA TRBJ2-7 NA TRBV18 CASSDPGFSSYEQYF TGTGCCAGCTCAGATCCGGGTTTCAGCTCCTACGAGCAGTACTTC
NA TRBJ1-2 few TRBV20-1 CSPLDGYDYTF TGCAGCCCTTTGGACGGATATGACTACACCTTC